This TCR beta chain was retrieved from a study of monozygotic twins with inflammatory bowel disease. Regarding the study as a whole: The analysis did not separate different T cell subtypes.

To note about this clonotype: Its matching antigen is unknown.

An amount of about 4,000 ng of total RNA was used for each TCR library. Nested PCRs (about 15 and 9 cycles, two total) were applied to TCRalpha and TCRbeta cDNA. With the 5' RACE reads reprocessed, TCRdb shows one record per CDR3 protein and no DNA. The record lists around 380,000 distinct CDR3 sequences, of which the ten most abundant hold 2.4%. This CDR3 region has 16 residues. Germline CDR1 is SNHLY and CDR2 is FYNNEI. J is TRBJ2-5 and V is TRBV2; TCRdb gives TRBD1 as the D gene, but with no DNA this cannot be confirmed. The TCR was taken from a human donor with ulcerative colitis or Crohn's disease, or a healthy co-twin of an affected twin (not recorded which). The source material was blood. The CDR3 sequence: CASSEGGRGPGETQYF.